The TCR beta chain under discussion was sequenced for a study of T cell repertoires in cytomegalovirus infection. Study as a whole: Signatures in public TCR beta sequences pointed to both CMV infection and matching HLA type. Study results and caveats: Based on cumulative public TCR beta family frequency, carriers of CMV plus the relevant HLA were identified.

Notes on this clonotype: Its target is not known. A read error is likely, as this CDR3 ends without the conserved phenylalanine or tryptophan.

Trimming took off 5 bases at V and 9 bases at J, with 20 bases between the two ends. The length of the CDR3 is 14 residues. Germline V gene data show CDR1 as MDHEN and CDR2 as SYDVKM. TCRdb recomputed calls from the reads with MiXCR, one row per CDR3 protein. The table has roughly 230,000 distinct CDR3 sequences, approximately 24% seen once. Sequencing input: CD8+ T cells from PBMCs. This chain connects TRBV28 to TRBJ2-7; D might be TRBD1 (6 bases). The receptor's source is a human donor in good health (CMV status not recorded). Some clones in this sample may be carry-over from other donors' samples. The CDR3 nucleotides are TGTGCCAGCAGTCTCCCTCTTGGGGGCAGGGGGCAGTACTCC. As protein: CASSLPLGGRGQYS.